This entry lists 29 T cell receptor beta chains sequenced from one sample in a study of T cell repertoires in cytomegalovirus infection. TCRdb used MiXCR to reprocess the reads, holding one entry per CDR3 protein. The table lists 450,000 to 600,000 distinct CDR3 sequences, around a third of them singletons. These receptors have no known antigen. This specimen was cultured PBMCs, taken from culture after CMV antigen stimulation. The receptors come from a human donor in good health (CMV status not recorded). Some clones in this sample may be carry-over from other donors' samples.

The rearrangement joins TRBV29-1 to TRBJ2-3; D is undetermined. Trimming took off 2 bases at V and 6 bases at J, with 6 bases between the two ends. There are 11 residues in the CDR3. From germline, CDR1 is SQVTM and CDR2 ANQGSEA. CDR3 nucleotides: TGCAGCGTTGAACTTCGGGATACGCAGTATTTT. This gives the protein CSVELRDTQYF.

The gene calls are TRBV7-9 and TRBJ2-5; D is unclear. CDR1 is SEHNR and CDR2 is FQNEAQ in the germline V gene (reference sequence). The V and J ends lost 1 base and 5 bases respectively, with 11 bases between them. There are 14 residues in the CDR3. CDR3 amino acids: CASSLVGQLETQYF. In DNA form, the CDR3 reads TGTGCCAGCAGCTTAGTAGGTCAGTTGGAGACCCAGTACTTC. The complete variable domain, with remaining parts taken from reference TRBV7-9 and TRBJ2-5, reads DTGVSQNPRHKITKRGQNVTFRCDPISEHNRLYWYRQTLGQGPEFLTYFQNEAQLEKSRLLSDRFSAERPKGSFSTLEIQRTEQGDSAMYLCASSLVGQLETQYFGPGTRLLVL.

The chain uses TRBV4-3 and TRBJ2-3, with D possibly being TRBD2 (6 bases). V lost 2 bases, J lost 1 base, and 13 bases lay in between. The CDR3 consists of 16 residues. The germline V gene has CDR1 LGHNA and CDR2 YSLEER. The CDR3 here is CASSQTLAIRTDTQYF. CDR3 coding DNA: TGCGCCAGCAGCCAAACACTAGCTATCCGCACAGATACGCAGTATTTT.

This clonotype was recorded a few times. V is TRBV24-1 and J is TRBJ2-2; the D gene is possibly TRBD2 (6 bases). The V end lost 1 base, the J end lost 7 bases, and 15 bases lay between the germline ends. Germline V gene lookup returns CDR1 KGHDR and CDR2 SFDVKD. The CDR3 contains 16 residues. This CDR3 is CATSDFAEGHLGELFF. CDR3 coding DNA: TGTGCCACCAGTGATTTCGCGGAGGGCCATCTCGGGGAGCTGTTTTTT.

This clonotype was counted at least ten times. The chain has TRBV7-8 and TRBJ2-2, with 7 bases lining up with TRBD2. Looked up from germline, CDR1 is SGHVS and CDR2 is FQNEAQ. The trim removed 5 bases at V and 1 base at J, leaving 4 bases unmatched. The CDR3 has 15 amino acids. The CDR3 sequence: CASSPGGRNTGELFF. CDR3 DNA: TGTGCCAGCAGCCCCGGCGGGAGGAACACCGGGGAGCTGTTTTTT. Combining the CDR3 with reference TRBV7-8 and TRBJ2-2 gives the whole variable domain GAGVSQSPRYKVAKRGQDVALRCDPISGHVSLFWYQQALGQGPEFLTYFQNEAQLDKSGLPSDRFFAERPEGSVSTLKIQRTQQEDSAVYLCASSPGGRNTGELFFGEGSRLTVL.

This clonotype was observed a few times. J is TRBJ1-4 and V is TRBV12-3 or TRBV12-4; TRBD1 might be the D (6 bases). CDR3 length: 15 amino acids. Between the trimmed V and J ends, which lost 7 bases and 4 bases, there was a span of 16 bases. CDR3 DNA: TGTGCCAGCACCACACGGGGGGCGAGTAATGAAAAACTGTTTTTT. This sequence encodes CASTTRGASNEKLFF.

Only a few counts were recorded for this clonotype. The chain couples TRBV4-1 to TRBJ2-3, with a weak D call TRBD2 (6 bases). Looked up from germline, CDR1 is MGHRA and CDR2 is YSYEKL. V gave up 6 bases and J gave up 0 bases, with 19 bases separating them. The CDR3 extends over 17 amino acids. The CDR3 DNA reads as TGCGCCAGCAGTCGATCGGTCCTAGCGCCTAGCACAGATACGCAGTATTTT. It specifies CASSRSVLAPSTDTQYF.

The V and J genes are TRBV6-5 and TRBJ2-5; tentatively, D is TRBD2 (5 bases). Germline CDR1 is MNHEY and CDR2 is SVGAGI. V lost 6 bases to trimming and J lost 4 bases, with 9 bases between them. The CDR3 sequence is 12 residues long. CDR3 in amino acids: CASRSSGETQYF. Here the CDR3 DNA reads TGTGCCAGCAGATCGAGCGGAGAGACCCAGTACTTC.

This rearrangement joins TRBV27 to TRBJ1-6; D is unclear. Germline values: CDR1 MNHEY, CDR2 SMNVEV (reference sequence). The CDR3 contains 14 residues. The V end was cut by 7 bases, the J end by 7 bases, with 14 bases between. CDR3 sequence: CASMDKTRNSPLHF. As DNA, the CDR3 is TGTGCCAGCATGGATAAAACAAGAAATTCACCCCTCCACTTT.

Ten or more counts support this clonotype. V gene TRBV7-2 combines with J gene TRBJ1-2; D is unresolved. CDR1 is SGHTA, CDR2 FQGNSA, per germline. V shed 2 bases and J shed 8 bases, with 12 bases lying between them. This CDR3 spans 13 amino acids. CDR3 in amino acids: CASSLPGLIGYTF. The DNA for the CDR3 is TGTGCCAGCAGCTTACCGGGTCTAATCGGCTACACCTTC.

The rearrangement uses TRBV4-2 and TRBJ2-7; 9 bases agree with TRBD1. CDR3 length equals 16 residues. V shed 4 bases and J 6 bases; nucleotides not matched to a gene: 13. In germline, CDR1 is LGHNA, CDR2 YNFKEQ. This chain's CDR3 is CASSRYIRGQGSEQYF. DNA of the CDR3: TGTGCCAGCAGCCGATATATTCGAGGACAGGGGAGCGAGCAGTACTTC.

J is TRBJ1-1 and V is TRBV6-2 or TRBV6-3; 10 bases are shared with TRBD1. The junction had 7 bases not matched to a gene; V was cut back by 5 bases and J by 4 bases. This CDR3 has 15 residues. Germline V gives CDR1 MNHEY, CDR2 SVGEGT. The CDR3 DNA is TGTGCCAGCAGTGAAACCGGGACAGGGGTCACTGAAGCTTTCTTT. Translated, it gives CASSETGTGVTEAFF.

This clonotype was detected a few times. The chain uses TRBV5-8 and TRBJ2-2; no definite D call. Germline CDR1 and CDR2: SGHTS and YDEGEE. The CDR3 totals 15 residues. Deletions cut 1 base from V and 3 bases from J, with 10 bases between. The chain's CDR3 is CASSLSGAYTGELFF. Written as DNA, the CDR3 is TGTGCCAGCAGCTTGAGTGGTGCGTACACCGGGGAGCTGTTTTTT.

The chain recombines TRBV10-3 with TRBJ2-1; D uncertain. The germline V gene has CDR1 ENHRY and CDR2 SYGVKD. V was clipped by 7 bases and J by 9 bases, with 16 bases between them. The CDR3 sequence is 13 residues long. CDR3 bases: TGTGCCATCAATTCGATAACCCGATCTGAGCAGTTCTTC. Translated: CAINSITRSEQFF.

V is TRBV6-6 and J is TRBJ2-1; TRBD2 aligns across 13 bases. V lost 7 bases and J lost 6; bases outside the gene matches: 9. The germline V gene has CDR1 MNHNY and CDR2 SVGAGI (reference sequence). This CDR3 region has 16 residues. The CDR3 is CASKEGTSGKGNEQFF. Written as DNA, the CDR3 is TGTGCCAGCAAGGAAGGGACTAGCGGGAAGGGCAATGAGCAGTTCTTC.

V and J are TRBV2 and TRBJ2-5, with 8 bases identical to TRBD1. Trimming removed 1 base from V and 5 bases from J; junction bases left unmatched: 9. Per the germline V gene, CDR1 is SNHLY and CDR2 is FYNNEI. This CDR3 comprises 16 residues. CDR3 sequence: CASSEGPGGAWETQYF. The DNA for the CDR3 is TGTGCCAGCAGTGAAGGGCCAGGGGGCGCGTGGGAGACCCAGTACTTC.

The V and J genes are TRBV4-1 and TRBJ1-3; 7 nucleotides line up with TRBD1. With V trimmed by 0 bases and J by 2 bases, 7 bases remained unmatched. Germline lookup yields CDR1 MGHRA and CDR2 YSYEKL. The CDR3 consists of 17 residues. The CDR3 DNA follows: TGCGCCAGCAGCCAAGATTGGAGGGGGCTGACTGGAAACACCATATATTTT. It encodes CASSQDWRGLTGNTIYF.

In its sample, this clonotype ranks as medium-sized. The chain carries TRBV12-3 or TRBV12-4 and TRBJ2-5; the D is unclear. This CDR3 is 12 amino acids long. The V end lost 8 bases, the J end lost 4 bases, and 11 bases lay between the germline ends. The CDR3 is CASSLGRETQYF. Written as DNA, the CDR3 is TGTGCCAGCTCCTTAGGACGAGAGACCCAGTACTTC.

The rearrangement uses TRBV20-1 and TRBJ2-1; D is possibly TRBD2 (6 bases). Germline V gives CDR1 DFQATT, CDR2 SNEGSKA (reference sequence). This CDR3 spans 15 amino acids. V shed 6 bases and J shed 2 bases, with 17 bases lying between them. DNA of the CDR3: TGCAGTGCAGATGGGTCGGGAGTGGCCTACAATGAGCAGTTCTTC. Protein product: CSADGSGVAYNEQFF.

This sequence joins TRBV7-6 and TRBJ2-7; a possible D gene is TRBD2 (6 bases). Trimming pared 3 bases from V and 0 bases from J, leaving 12 bases between. CDR1 and CDR2 (germline): SGHVS, FNYEAQ. The CDR3 spans 15 residues. CDR3 nucleotide sequence: TGTGCCAGCAGCTTTGGGGGGACCCCCTCCTACGAGCAGTACTTC. It encodes CASSFGGTPSYEQYF.

This clonotype was picked up a small number of times. The V gene is TRBV9, the J gene TRBJ2-7; D perhaps matches TRBD2 (5 bases). Per the germline V gene, CDR1 is SGDLS and CDR2 is YYNGEE. The CDR3 length is 14 residues. V was trimmed by 3 bases and J by 4 bases, leaving 14 bases between them. The CDR3: CASSAGGPPYEQYF. The CDR3 coding sequence is TGTGCCAGCAGCGCAGGAGGACCCCCGTACGAGCAGTACTTC.

V gene TRBV24-1 combines with J gene TRBJ1-5, with 10 nucleotides matching TRBD1. Germline values: CDR1 KGHDR, CDR2 SFDVKD. This CDR3 comprises 16 residues. V gave up 2 bases and J gave up 4 bases; unmatched junction bases: 4. The CDR3 sequence is CATSDSGTGVNQPQHF. In DNA, the CDR3 is TGTGCCACCAGTGATTCCGGGACAGGGGTTAATCAGCCCCAGCATTTT.

This clonotype was seen many times. The chain combines TRBV27 with TRBJ2-7; D is unclear. CDR1 MNHEY and CDR2 SMNVEV come from the germline V gene (reference sequence). V shed 3 bases and J shed 3 bases, with 18 bases lying between them. This CDR3 comprises 16 residues. The CDR3 DNA reads as TGTGCCAGCAGTTTGTCAGTGGGATATGTTTACTACGAGCAGTACTTC. It is translated as CASSLSVGYVYYEQYF.

In its sample, this clonotype was seen many times. The CDR3 spells CASSLGGGNIQYF. The DNA of the CDR3 is TGTGCCAGCAGCTTAGGAGGGGGAAACATTCAGTACTTC. V usage is TRBV7-2 and J usage is TRBJ2-4; D might be TRBD1 (6 bases). Deletions cut 1 base from V and 6 bases from J, with 7 bases between. CDR1 is SGHTA, CDR2 FQGNSA, per germline. CDR3 length: 13 amino acids.

V and J are TRBV7-9 and TRBJ2-1; TRBD2 matches 7 bases. Germline V gene lookup returns CDR1 SEHNR and CDR2 FQNEAQ (reference sequence). The CDR3 covers 16 residues. With V trimmed by 1 base and J by 5 bases, 8 bases remained unmatched. For the CDR3, the DNA is TGTGCCAGCAGCTTAGACCCCGGGAGGAATAACAATGAGCAGTTCTTC. Translating it yields CASSLDPGRNNNEQFF.

This clonotype was seen ten or more times. The chain couples TRBV7-6 to TRBJ1-4, with D possibly being TRBD1 (5 bases). The V end was cut by 5 bases, the J end by 8 bases, with 21 bases between. This CDR3 spans 16 amino acids. Per the germline V gene, CDR1 is SGHVS and CDR2 is FNYEAQ. In DNA form, the CDR3 reads TGTGCCAGCAGCAAAGGAGCGGGGCAGGGAGGCGAAAAACTGTTTTTT. Protein: CASSKGAGQGGEKLFF.

This clonotype has more than one count but fewer than ten. The rearrangement uses TRBV7-6 and TRBJ2-7; no definite D call. The germline gives CDR1 SGHVS, CDR2 FNYEAQ. Trimming removed 0 bases from V and 2 bases from J, with 5 bases in between. The CDR3 has 13 residues. The CDR3 DNA reads as TGTGCCAGCAGCTTAGCGGAGACCTACGAGCAGTACGTC. It encodes CASSLAETYEQYV.

This clonotype was seen a few times. V is TRBV10-3 and J is TRBJ2-5; maybe TRBD1 (7 bases). Germline lookup yields CDR1 ENHRY and CDR2 SYGVKD. CDR3 length equals 14 residues. V was clipped by 6 bases and J by 2 bases, with 13 bases between them. CDR3 amino acids: CAIRGGQSQETQYF. As DNA, the CDR3 is TGTGCCATCAGGGGGGGACAGAGTCAAGAGACCCAGTACTTC.

This clonotype was picked up a small number of times. The rearrangement joins TRBV7-3 to TRBJ2-1; 9 bases map to TRBD2. With 4 bases clipped from V and 10 bases from J, the junction kept 8 bases outside the gene matches. This CDR3 spans 14 amino acids. Germline values: CDR1 SGHTA, CDR2 FQGTGA. This chain's CDR3 is CASSSIAGVKEQFF. DNA of the CDR3: TGTGCCAGCAGCTCTATAGCGGGAGTAAAAGAGCAGTTCTTC.